The rows below give T cell receptor beta chains drawn from one sample of a study of T cells after yellow fever vaccination. One entry per CDR3 protein, called by TCRdb with MiXCR from the 5' RACE reads. The repertoire holds about 74,000 distinct CDR3 sequences, with roughly 7.4% as singletons. The sample consisted of CD8+ T cells sorted from PBMCs, taken 4 to 6 days after the first yellow fever vaccination. The source of these receptors is a man aged 18 to 30 who received the YFV17D yellow fever vaccine. The CDR3 runs from the conserved cysteine through the conserved F or W. The order of the fields is clone size, D gene, V gene, J gene, CDR3 DNA, CDR3 protein. A D gene is named only where the DNA matches it firmly. Size tells how often a clone was seen (once, few, many) or the class of an expanded clone, and some rows leave it out.

>NA|NA|TRBV19|TRBJ2-1
TGTGCCAGTAGTATATTCGGCCTCGCCTACAATGAGCAGTTCTTC
CASSIFGLAYNEQFF
>NA|TRBD2|TRBV7-2|TRBJ2-2
TGTGCCAGCAGCTTAGCTCTGCGGGGGGCCCCGGAGCTGTTTTTT
CASSLALRGAPELFF
>many|TRBD1|TRBV5-1|TRBJ2-2
TGCGCCAGCAGCGTGGGACAGGGAGGGATCGGGGAGCTGTTTTTT
CASSVGQGGIGELFF
>NA|TRBD1|TRBV27|TRBJ1-6
TGTGCCAGCAGTTTAGACAGGGGAGCTTCACCCCTCCACTTT
CASSLDRGASPLHF
>few|NA|TRBV29-1|TRBJ1-1
TGCAGCGCTCGCAAGGATATCGGAGACCCTTCCGCTGAAGCTTTCTTT
CSARKDIGDPSAEAFF
>NA|TRBD1|TRBV19|TRBJ2-1
TGTGCCAGTAGTCCGGGACAGGGGGCGTACGAGCAGTTCTTC
CASSPGQGAYEQFF
>NA|NA|TRBV4-1|TRBJ2-7
TGCGCCAGCAGTCTTAGGACGGAGAGCTCCTACGAGCAGTACTTC
CASSLRTESSYEQYF
>NA|TRBD1|TRBV19|TRBJ2-1
TGTGCCAGCAACAGGGGGCTGAACAATGAGCAGTTCTTC
CASNRGLNNEQFF
>many|TRBD1|TRBV11-2|TRBJ2-7
TGTGCCAGCAGCCGGACAGGGTGGGAGCAGTACTTC
CASSRTGWEQYF
>NA|NA|TRBV3-2|TRBJ2-3
TGTGCCATCAGTTTAGGGTCCGGGGCCGCCGGGACTAGCAGAGATACGCAGTATTTT
CAISLGSGAAGTSRDTQYF
>NA|TRBD1|TRBV6-5|TRBJ2-5
TGTGCCAGCAGTTATGAAGTCCGGACAGGAGGTTTCGAGACCCAGTACTTC
CASSYEVRTGGFETQYF
>many|NA|TRBV19|TRBJ1-1
TGTGCCAGTAGTACCTGGCTAACTGAAGCTTTCTTT
CASSTWLTEAFF
>NA|NA|TRBV9|TRBJ2-3
TGTGCCAGCAGCGTAGGCAAAGTCCGCGGGGATACGCAGTATTTT
CASSVGKVRGDTQYF
>many|NA|TRBV6-5|TRBJ1-3
TGTGCCAGCAGTTACCAGGGCTTCTCTGGAAACACCATATATTTT
CASSYQGFSGNTIYF
>few|NA|TRBV7-9|TRBJ1-1
TGTGCCAGCAGCACCGGACAGTTAAAAGCTTTCTTT
CASSTGQLKAFF
>few|TRBD1|TRBV12-3/TRBV12-4|TRBJ1-2
TGTGCCAGCAGTTTTCCGGGACAGGGCGCTGGCTACACCTTC
CASSFPGQGAGYTF
>few|NA|TRBV4-2|TRBJ1-2
TGTGCCAGCAGCCAAGATCAAGGACAGCCCTATGGCTACACCTTC
CASSQDQGQPYGYTF
>few|TRBD2|TRBV6-4|TRBJ2-3
TGTGCCAGCAAAAGCGGGGGGGCCGTGGCAGATACGCAGTATTTT
CASKSGGAVADTQYF
>NA|TRBD1|TRBV29-1|TRBJ1-5
TGCAGCGTTGCGGGACAGGGTAGCAATCAGCCCCAGCATTTT
CSVAGQGSNQPQHF
>many|TRBD2|TRBV3-1|TRBJ2-5
TGTGCCAGCAGCCAAGAGACGGGACTAGAGGCCATCTTC
CASSQETGLEAIF
>NA|TRBD1|TRBV5-8|TRBJ1-5
TGTGCCAGCAGGTCAGGGGGCCGCAATCAGCCCCAGCATTTT
CASRSGGRNQPQHF
>many|NA|TRBV28|TRBJ1-2
TGTGCCAGCAGTTTACGAGCCCTGGGCTATGGCTACACCTTC
CASSLRALGYGYTF
>NA|NA|TRBV19|TRBJ2-7
TGTGCCACTGGGGATTACGAGCAGTACTTC
CATGDYEQYF
>NA|NA|TRBV6-2/TRBV6-3|TRBJ2-7
TGTGCCAGCAGTTACGAACGGGCCTACGAGCAGTACTTC
CASSYERAYEQYF
>few|NA|TRBV7-6|TRBJ2-1
TGTGCCAGCAGCTTAGCGCGAGGGAGTGAGCAGTTCTTC
CASSLARGSEQFF
>NA|TRBD2|TRBV9|TRBJ2-5
TGTGCCAGCAGCGTAACCTCGGGGCTAGCGGGGGCAGAGACCCAGTACTTC
CASSVTSGLAGAETQYF
>NA|NA|TRBV7-6|TRBJ1-2
TGTGCCAGCAGCCAGGTCGGGGATGGCTACACCTTC
CASSQVGDGYTF
>NA|NA|TRBV9|TRBJ2-1
TGTGCCAGCAGCGTAGACTACTCCTACAATGAGCAGTTCTTC
CASSVDYSYNEQFF
>few|NA|TRBV7-9|TRBJ2-2
TGTGCCAGCAGTTTGGAAGGGCGAGACACCGGGGAGCTGTTTTTT
CASSLEGRDTGELFF
>NA|NA|TRBV6-5|TRBJ2-7
TGTGACAGCAGTTACGGGCAGGGGTTCTACGAGCAGTACTTC
CDSSYGQGFYEQYF
>few|NA|TRBV20-1|TRBJ2-1
TGCAGTGCTAGGACGTCAGGACCCCACTCCTACAATGAGCAGTTCTTC
CSARTSGPHSYNEQFF
>NA|TRBD2|TRBV3-1|TRBJ2-1
TGTGCCAGCAGCCACCATGGGGGGGAGGGGTTCTTC
CASSHHGGEGFF
>many|NA|TRBV5-1|TRBJ1-1
TGCGCCAGCAGCCCCTTTGCCAATCCGAACACTGAAGCTTTCTTT
CASSPFANPNTEAFF
>many|NA|TRBV5-5|TRBJ2-2
TGTGCCAGCAGCAACGACCCGGCGAACACCGGGGAGCTGTTTTTT
CASSNDPANTGELFF
>many|NA|TRBV3-1|TRBJ1-1
TGTGCCAGTTTAAGGCAGGGTGCGAACACTGAAGCTTTCTTT
CASLRQGANTEAFF
>NA|NA|TRBV6-1|TRBJ2-1
TGTGCCAGCAGAGGGGGGTCGGGGAATGAGCAGTTCTTC
CASRGGSGNEQFF
>few|NA|TRBV3-1|TRBJ2-7
TGTGCCAGCAGCCTTCTTATCGGGGGCTCTCCCTACGAGCAGTACTTC
CASSLLIGGSPYEQYF
>few|NA|TRBV5-1|TRBJ2-2
TGCGCCAGCAGCCCTTCGGGCCTTGGGAGCACCGGGGAGCTGTTTTTT
CASSPSGLGSTGELFF
>many|NA|TRBV18|TRBJ1-1
TGTGCCAGCTCACCCATAGAACTCAACACTGAAGCTTTCTTT
CASSPIELNTEAFF
>once|NA|TRBV5-1|TRBJ1-6
TGCGCCAGCAGAACCGACGGCGTGGGGATTTCACACCTCCACTTT
CASRTDGVGISHLHF
>many|NA|TRBV27|TRBJ2-3
TGTGCCAGCAGTTTATCTGGCACAGATACGCAGTATTTT
CASSLSGTDTQYF
>few|NA|TRBV10-3|TRBJ2-7
TGTGCCATCAGTGAGTCGACGGACTATCAGTACTTC
CAISESTDYQYF
>few|NA|TRBV4-3|TRBJ2-2
TGCGCCAGCAGCCAGGGACGGGTGTCCCATTTGGGGTTTCGGGAGCTGTTTTTT
CASSQGRVSHLGFRELFF
>NA|TRBD1|TRBV7-9|TRBJ1-1
TGTGCCAGCAGCTCAGGGGGGGTAAACACTGAAGCTTTCTTT
CASSSGGVNTEAFF
>few|NA|TRBV20-1|TRBJ2-1
TGCAGTGCTCGAGAGGGGAGACAGGCCTACAATGAGCAGTTCTTC
CSAREGRQAYNEQFF
>NA|NA|TRBV29-1|TRBJ1-4
TGCAGCGCTTGGACAGCAACTAATGAAAAACTGTTTTTT
CSAWTATNEKLFF